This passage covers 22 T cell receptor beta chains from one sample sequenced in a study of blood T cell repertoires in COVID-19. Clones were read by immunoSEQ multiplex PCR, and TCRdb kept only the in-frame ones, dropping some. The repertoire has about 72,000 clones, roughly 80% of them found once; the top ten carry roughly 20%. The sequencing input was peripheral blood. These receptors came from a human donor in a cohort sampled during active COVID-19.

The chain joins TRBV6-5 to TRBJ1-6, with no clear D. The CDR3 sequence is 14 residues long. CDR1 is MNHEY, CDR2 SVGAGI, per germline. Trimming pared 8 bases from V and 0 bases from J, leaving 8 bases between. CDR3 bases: TGTGCCAGCGGAGGGCGCTCCTATAATTCACCCCTCCACTTT. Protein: CASGGRSYNSPLHF.

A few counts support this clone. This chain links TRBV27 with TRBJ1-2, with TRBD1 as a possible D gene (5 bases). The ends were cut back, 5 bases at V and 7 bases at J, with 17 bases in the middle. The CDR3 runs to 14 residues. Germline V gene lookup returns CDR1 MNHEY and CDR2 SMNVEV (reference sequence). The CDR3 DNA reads TGTGCCAGCAGTCCAGACAGTGGGTCCGGTGGCTACACCTTC. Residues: CASSPDSGSGGYTF.

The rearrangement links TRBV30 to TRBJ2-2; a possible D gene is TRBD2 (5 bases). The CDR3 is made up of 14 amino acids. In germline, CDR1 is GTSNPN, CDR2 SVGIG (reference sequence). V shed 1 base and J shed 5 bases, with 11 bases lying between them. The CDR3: CAWSEGGETGELFF. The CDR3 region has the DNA TGTGCCTGGAGTGAGGGTGGGGAGACCGGGGAGCTGTTTTTT.

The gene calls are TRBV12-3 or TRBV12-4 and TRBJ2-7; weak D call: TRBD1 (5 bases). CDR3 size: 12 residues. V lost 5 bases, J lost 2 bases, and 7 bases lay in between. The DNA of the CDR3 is TGTGCCAGCAGTCCGACAGCCTACGAGCAGTACTTC. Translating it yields CASSPTAYEQYF.

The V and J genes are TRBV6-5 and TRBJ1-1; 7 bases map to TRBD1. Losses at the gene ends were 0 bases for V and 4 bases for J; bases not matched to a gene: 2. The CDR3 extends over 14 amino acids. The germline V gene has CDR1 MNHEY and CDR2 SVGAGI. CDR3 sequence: CASSYSRTGTEAFF. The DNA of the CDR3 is TGTGCCAGCAGTTACTCACGGACAGGCACTGAAGCTTTCTTT.

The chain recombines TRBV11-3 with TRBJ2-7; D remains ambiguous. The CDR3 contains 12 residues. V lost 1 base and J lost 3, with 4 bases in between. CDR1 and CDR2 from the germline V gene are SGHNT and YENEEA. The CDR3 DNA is TGTGCCAGCAGCTTAGGGAGCTACGAGCAGTACTTC. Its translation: CASSLGSYEQYF.

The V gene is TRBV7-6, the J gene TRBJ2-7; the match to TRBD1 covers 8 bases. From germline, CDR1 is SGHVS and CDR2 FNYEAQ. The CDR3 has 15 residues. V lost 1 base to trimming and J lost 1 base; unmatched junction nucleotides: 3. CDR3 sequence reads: CASSLVGTGSYEQYF. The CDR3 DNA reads TGTGCCAGCAGCTTAGTCGGGACAGGTTCCTACGAGCAGTACTTC.

CDR3 nucleotide sequence: TGTGCCAGTCAGGAAAGCTTAGCCTACGAGCAGTACTTC. It yields the protein CASQESLAYEQYF. V gene TRBV3-1 (or the pseudogene TRBV3-2) combines with J gene TRBJ2-7; D is uncertain. Germline CDR1 is LGHDT and CDR2 is YNNKEL (reference sequence). This CDR3 has 13 amino acids. Deletions cut 9 bases from V and 2 bases from J, with 14 bases between.

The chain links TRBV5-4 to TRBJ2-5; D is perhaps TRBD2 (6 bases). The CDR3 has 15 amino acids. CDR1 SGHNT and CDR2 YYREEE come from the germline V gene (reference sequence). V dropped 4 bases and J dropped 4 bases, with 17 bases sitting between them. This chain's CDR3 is CASSPALGGRETQYF. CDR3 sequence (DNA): TGTGCCAGCAGCCCCGCCTTGGGGGGTAGAGAGACCCAGTACTTC.

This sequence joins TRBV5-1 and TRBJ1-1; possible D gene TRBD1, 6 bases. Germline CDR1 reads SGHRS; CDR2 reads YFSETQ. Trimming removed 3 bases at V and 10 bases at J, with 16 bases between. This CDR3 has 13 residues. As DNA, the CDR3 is TGCGCCAGCAGCTCGGGACATGGGGAGGGAGCTTTCTTT. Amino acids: CASSSGHGEGAFF. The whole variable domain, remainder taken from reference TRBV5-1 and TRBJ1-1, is KAGVTQTPRYLIKTRGQQVTLSCSPISGHRSVSWYQQTPGQGLQFLFEYFSETQRNKGNFPGRFSGRQFSNSRSEMNVSTLELGDSALYLCASSSGHGEGAFFGQGTRLTVV.

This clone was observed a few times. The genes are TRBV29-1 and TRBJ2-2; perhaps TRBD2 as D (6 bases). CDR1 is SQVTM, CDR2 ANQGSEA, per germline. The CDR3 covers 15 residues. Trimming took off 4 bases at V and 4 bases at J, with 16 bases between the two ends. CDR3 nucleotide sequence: TGCAGCGTTGGACGGGACTCTCGACGCACCGGGGAGCTGTTTTTT. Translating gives CSVGRDSRRTGELFF.

DNA of the CDR3: TGTGCCAGCAGTCTCCGCAATCAGCCCCAGCATTTT. Residues: CASSLRNQPQHF. V is TRBV2 and J is TRBJ1-5; D uncertain. The CDR3 length is 12 residues. The V gene's germline CDR1 is SNHLY and CDR2 FYNNEI. The germline V and J ends were trimmed by 5 bases and 2 bases, with 4 bases remaining between them.

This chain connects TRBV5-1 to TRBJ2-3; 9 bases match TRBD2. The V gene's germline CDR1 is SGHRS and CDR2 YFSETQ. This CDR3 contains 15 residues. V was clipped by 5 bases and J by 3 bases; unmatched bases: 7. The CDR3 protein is CASSQGLAGTDTQYF. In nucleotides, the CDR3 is TGCGCCAGCAGTCAGGGACTAGCTGGGACAGATACGCAGTATTTT.

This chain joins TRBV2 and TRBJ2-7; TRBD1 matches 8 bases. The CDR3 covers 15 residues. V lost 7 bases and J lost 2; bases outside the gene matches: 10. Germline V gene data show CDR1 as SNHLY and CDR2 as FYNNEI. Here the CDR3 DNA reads TGTGCCAGCAAAAAAACCGGGACAGGTACCTACGAGCAGTACTTC. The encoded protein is CASKKTGTGTYEQYF.

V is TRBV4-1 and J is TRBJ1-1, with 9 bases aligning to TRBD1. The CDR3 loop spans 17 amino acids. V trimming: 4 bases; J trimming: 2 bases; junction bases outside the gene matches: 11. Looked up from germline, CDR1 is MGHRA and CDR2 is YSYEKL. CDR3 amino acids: CASSRQPWDRVNTEAFF. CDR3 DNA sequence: TGCGCCAGCAGCCGCCAACCCTGGGACAGGGTCAACACTGAAGCTTTCTTT.

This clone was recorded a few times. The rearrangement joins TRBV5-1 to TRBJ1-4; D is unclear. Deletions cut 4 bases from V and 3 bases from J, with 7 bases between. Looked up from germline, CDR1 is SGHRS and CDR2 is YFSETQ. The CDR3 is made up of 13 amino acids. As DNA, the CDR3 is TGCGCCAGCAGCCGGGTCGCTAATGAAAAACTGTTTTTT. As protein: CASSRVANEKLFF.

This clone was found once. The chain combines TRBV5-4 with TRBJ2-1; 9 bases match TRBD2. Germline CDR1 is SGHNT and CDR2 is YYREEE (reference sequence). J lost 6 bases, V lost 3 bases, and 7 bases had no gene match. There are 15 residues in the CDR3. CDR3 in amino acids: CASSSGSGGPNEQFF. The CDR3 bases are TGTGCCAGCAGCTCGGGAAGCGGGGGGCCCAATGAGCAGTTCTTC.

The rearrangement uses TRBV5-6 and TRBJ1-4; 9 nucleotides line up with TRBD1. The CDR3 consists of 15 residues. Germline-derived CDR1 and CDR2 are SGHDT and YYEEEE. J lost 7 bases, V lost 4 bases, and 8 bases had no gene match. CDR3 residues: CASSGSPTGGEKLFF. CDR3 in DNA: TGTGCCAGCAGCGGCTCCCCGACAGGGGGTGAAAAACTGTTTTTT.

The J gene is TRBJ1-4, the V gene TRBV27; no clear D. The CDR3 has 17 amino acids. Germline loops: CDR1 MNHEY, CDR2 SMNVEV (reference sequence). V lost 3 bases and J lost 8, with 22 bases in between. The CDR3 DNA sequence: TGTGCCAGCAGTTTCTTGCCTCCGACGTCTCGGAGCGAAAAACTGTTTTTT. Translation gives CASSFLPPTSRSEKLFF. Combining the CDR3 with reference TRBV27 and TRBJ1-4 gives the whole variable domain EAQVTQNPRYLITVTGKKLTVTCSQNMNHEYMSWYRQDPGLGLRQIYYSMNVEVTDKGDVPEGYKVSRKEKRNFPLILESPSPNQTSLYFCASSFLPPTSRSEKLFFGSGTQLSVL.

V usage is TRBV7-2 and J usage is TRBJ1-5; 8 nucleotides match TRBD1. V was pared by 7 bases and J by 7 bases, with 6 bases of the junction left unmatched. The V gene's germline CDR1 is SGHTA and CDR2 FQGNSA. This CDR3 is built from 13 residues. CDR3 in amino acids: CASNQDRVQPQHF. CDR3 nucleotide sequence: TGTGCCAGCAACCAGGACAGGGTACAGCCCCAGCATTTT.

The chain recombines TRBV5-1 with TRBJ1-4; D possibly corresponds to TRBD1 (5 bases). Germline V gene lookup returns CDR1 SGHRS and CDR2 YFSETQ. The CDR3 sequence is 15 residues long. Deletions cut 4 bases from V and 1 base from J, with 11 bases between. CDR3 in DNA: TGCGCCAGCAGCCCTTTCCAGGGAACTAATGAAAAACTGTTTTTT. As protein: CASSPFQGTNEKLFF.

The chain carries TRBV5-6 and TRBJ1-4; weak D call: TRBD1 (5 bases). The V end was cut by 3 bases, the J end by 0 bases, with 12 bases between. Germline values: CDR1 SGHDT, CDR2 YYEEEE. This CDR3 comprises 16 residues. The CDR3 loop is CASSSPWGATNEKLFF. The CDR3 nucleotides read TGTGCCAGCAGCTCCCCGTGGGGGGCAACTAATGAAAAACTGTTTTTT.